This T cell receptor (beta chain) was recovered during a study of Graves' ophthalmopathy and Graves' hyperthyroidism (dated by TCRdb to 2017 to 2018). Background on the whole study: Stable hyperthyroidism was defined as no progression to ophthalmopathy within 18 months of follow-up. To tell Graves' ophthalmopathy apart from Graves' hyperthyroidism, and to predict which patients would progress to ophthalmopathy, the study relied on TCR beta repertoire signatures. In total, 135 blood samples were TCR-sequenced: fewer than 50 ophthalmopathy, some 75 hyperthyroidism and approximately 17 hyperthyroidism-to-ophthalmopathy patients. To explore V-J signatures that separate ophthalmopathy from hyperthyroidism, a discovery set of about a hundred patients was enrolled, consisting of about 45 with ophthalmopathy and roughly 59 with stable hyperthyroidism. An independent validation cohort comprised roughly 20 hyperthyroidism patients and 15 to 17 patients who later progressed from hyperthyroidism to ophthalmopathy. T-cell repertoires of thyroid tissue and blood were compared in five or six hyperthyroidism patients. Once sampling was done, hyperthyroidism patients were given methimazole at a starting dose of 30 mg daily, while ophthalmopathy patients were given high-dose intravenous methylprednisolone.

Patients with hyperthyroidism were aged 18 to 65 years, had been newly diagnosed, and had a disease duration of less than 2 months. Anyone with other autoimmune diseases, uncontrolled infections, pregnancy or lactation was excluded from the study. Clinical symptoms, serum thyroxine, TRAb, thyroid ultrasound and orbital computed tomography were used for diagnosis. Total RNA was extracted with Trizol reagent and quality-checked on an Agilent 2100 Bioanalyzer. Paper-wide results and their limitations: In validation, the model predicted ophthalmopathy progression with about 71% sensitivity and 72.22% specificity; roughly 11 predicted patients were CT-confirmed with GO in a median of around 6 months. Ophthalmopathy was separated from stable hyperthyroidism by the 13-signature model with around 88% sensitivity and 81.08% specificity in cross-validation and with 80%/75% in the test set. No statistical method was used to set the sample size in advance, and the investigators knew which group each participant was assigned to. Most expanded thyroid clonotypes with a frequency above 0.001 also appeared in blood, which suggests that blood repertoires may reflect the immune response in the thyroid.

The CDR3 holds 15 amino acids from the cysteine to the phenylalanine. The CDR3 DNA has 45 bases and is translated from base 1. The germline V gene yields ENHRY for CDR1 and SYGVKD for CDR2. Deletion took 4 bases off V and 3 bases off J, with a span of 16 bases between the germline ends. A word on this clonotype: The antigen this receptor binds is unknown. Base qualities are missing; no much larger clone stands one base away.

For repertoire sequencing, the TCR beta CDR3 regions were amplified from RNA transcripts. A first-round RT-PCR used HTBI primers with the Qiagen OneStep RT-PCR kit, followed by a second-round multiplex PCR, size selection and purification. Sequencing of the libraries was carried out on an Illumina HiSeq2000 in paired-end mode with 100 bp reads. The authors' pipeline ran thus. SOAPnuke was used to process the reads, removing any read that contained adapters or uncalled bases, had a mean Phred below 15, or lacked an exact match to the constant primer or identifier. High-quality paired reads were merged with COPE v1.2.5. Clonotypes were defined as unique nucleotide sequences and were aligned to IMGT TRB V, D and J references using MiTCR v1.1. The analysis was limited to V-J combinations with a frequency above 0.0001, which together covered 98% to 99.2% of repertoires. For each V-J combination, a TCR clonal expansion and chaos score was defined as the ratio of F50 clonal expansion to chaos observed in the TCRdist matrix. Features were reduced by Welch's t-statistics and random forest to around 13 V-J combinations, which fed a naive Bayes classifier. The Morisita-Horn index was used to measure how similar the thyroid and blood repertoires were. Clones were called with MiXCR by TCRdb after fastp trimmed the public reads at Q25, and only in-frame beta chains were retained. Rows with a matching CDR3 protein are joined into one entry that keeps the most common DNA and genes. The V and J calls and clone size are TCRdb's, not the authors'. For this sample the table gives around 1.1 million distinct CDR3 sequences, of which about 35% were detected only once. Around 10% of the sample belongs to the ten largest clones.

This receptor was identified in an adult man with Graves' hyperthyroidism. The chain is assembled from TRBV10-3 and TRBJ2-7, with TRBD1 tentatively as D gene (6 bases match). Sequencing was carried out using peripheral blood or thyroid tissue (not recorded which). The encoded CDR3 is CAISAPPQGLYEQYF. The sequenced DNA is TGTGCCATCAGTGCTCCCCCACAGGGCCTCTACGAGCAGTACTTC.